Sequencing of this TCR beta chain was carried out in a study of glioma-infiltrating T cells after dendritic cell vaccination. Sequencing used immunoSEQ multiplex PCR; TCRdb keeps in-frame clones, though not all of them. The table includes roughly 96,000 clones, approximately 80% detected once. Comments on this clone: What it recognizes is unknown.

Selection required adequate fresh-frozen tumor tissue plus more than two years' survival data. Findings and limits, study-wide: The cohort had few patients with full blood and tumor sets.

V was pared by 1 base and J by 8 bases, with 8 bases of the junction left unmatched. This CDR3 has 16 amino acids. Germline V gene data show CDR1 as LGHNA and CDR2 as YNFKEQ. The source is a human donor with glioblastoma. The source was blood, collected before dendritic cell vaccination. This rearrangement joins TRBV4-2 to TRBJ2-1; 10 bases are shared with TRBD2. The CDR3 DNA is TGTGCCAGCAGCCAAGCAGCGGGAGGGCCAAGCGATGAGCAGTTCTTC. It translates to CASSQAAGGPSDEQFF.